This entry features one TCR beta chain sequence. Its antigen has not been determined. Base quality data are lacking; no much larger clone is found one base away. Libraries came from the immunoSEQ multiplex PCR assay. For the multiplex PCR, a mixture combining 60 forward primers for TCR Vbeta segments and 13 reverse primers for TCR Jbeta segments was used. The CDR3 region of rearranged TCR beta genes was amplified from genomic DNA with a multiplex PCR assay. The Illumina HiSeq System was used to sequence the amplified TCR beta libraries as 87-base-pair reads. The paper's data handling went like this. A later analysis tallied about 77 million unique TCR beta chains across the 666 repertoires, and about 12 million of those chains were shared by two or more donors. Raw reads were error-corrected and collapsed into unique sequences by a nearest-neighbor algorithm in which closely related sequences were merged to remove PCR and sequencing errors. V, D and J gene segments were assigned by aligning CDR3 sequences to IMGT reference sequences. For a sequence to be retained, at least a six-nucleotide match to both a V gene segment and a J gene segment was required. A rearrangement was called productive if the CDR3 had no stop codons and remained in frame with V and J, and every other rearrangement was called non-productive. Following IMGT convention, CDR3 was defined as the stretch from the second conserved V-encoded cysteine to the conserved J-encoded phenylalanine. The earlier analysis of roughly 590 of the donors excluded sequences that lacked an unambiguous match to a single V gene segment. An earlier analysis of 500 to 700 of the donors classified V segments as functional when productive rearrangements were above 56.7% and as segregating when the standard deviation between donors was above 5%. A statistical classification framework was developed to diagnose cytomegalovirus status using the catalog of TCR beta chain sequences. A later analysis assigned V and J genes by comparing TCR nucleotide sequences with IMGT/GENE-DB human TR gene sequences. Using the TCRdist pipeline, a later analysis assigned CDR3 sequences along with most-parsimonious VDJ recombination scenarios. A later analysis defined each TCR beta chain by its CDR3 amino acid sequence plus V-gene family, and excluded reads lacking a unique V-gene family. In a later analysis, approximately 590 highly shared, low-generation-probability nucleotide sequences were removed to address suspected cross-contamination and a sequencing artifact. In a later analysis, a clonal expansion index was calculated for each public chain from normalized within-repertoire ranks of inferred template counts. Generation probabilities in a later analysis came from a VDJ recombination model fitted to out-of-frame rearrangements, and those results were checked against IGoR. Hypergeometric tests were used in a later analysis to score TCR-TCR, TCR-HLA and TCR-CMV co-occurrence, with a repertoire-size bias correction applied to the TCR pairs. In a later analysis, false discovery rates were estimated by permuting HLA or CMV assignments 20 times. In a later analysis, co-occurring TCRs were grouped using DBSCAN, with TCRdist sequence similarity added in when clustering inside HLA-allele-positive subsets. For co-occurrence clustering, repertoires with fewer than 30,000 or more than 120,000 public chains were excluded, along with about five repertoires with anomalous nucleotide sharing. Sourced from immuneACCESS, this table was stored by TCRdb with only in-frame sequences that have V and J called. A share of the clones is absent; for the studies checked, an unresolved V gene accounts for under half, and the remainder has no known explanation. V and J calls and clone size follow that table, whereas D and trimming were derived from the DNA. For this sample the table gives 200,000 or so clones, of which about 79% were detected only once. 0.08% to 0.1% of the sample goes to the ten largest clones.

This entry comes from a study of cytomegalovirus exposure and HLA in healthy donors (TCRdb year 2017). Background for the entire study: An earlier analysis of approximately 590 of the donors reported about 290 Gb of sequence data and some 100 million unique TCR beta sequences from roughly 200 million T cells. To predict cytomegalovirus infection status, the study combined high-throughput TCR immunosequencing, statistical association of individual TCRs with disease status, and machine learning. A later genetic analysis used genome-wide SNP genotypes for about three fifths of the roughly 700 donors, treating that subset as a discovery cohort. Class I and class II HLA loci were covered by the typing at four-digit resolution. Four or five DR-DQ haplotypes were handled as single units for association and clustering because linkage in the cohort was strong. Alongside the repertoire data, information on donor age, sex, ethnicity and CMV serostatus was compiled. The genetic ancestry cluster associated with self-reported Caucasian donors included about four fifths of the roughly 410 genotyped donors. An early release that covered around 590 HLA-typed donors contained approximately 300 gigabases of sequencing data and 75 million to 100 million unique TCR sequences. A later analysis re-examined previously published TCR beta repertoires from roughly 720 donors and added high-resolution HLA genotyping to investigate patterns of TCR occurrence. Using immunosequencing, the study profiled T cell repertoires from 666 subjects and related those repertoires to cytomegalovirus serostatus. The number of typed donors differed by locus: roughly 620-630 for A, B, C, DRB1 and DQB1; some 540 for DQA1; approximately 600 for DPA1; and 450 to 480 for DPB1. Every repertoire in the discovery cohort had been generated on one and the same sequencing platform. Rather than using new phenotypic data, the later analysis identified candidate immune exposures from TCR beta sequences and from how often those sequences occurred across donors. In addition to the first cohort of approximately 670 subjects, a separate validation cohort of 120 different subjects was used. The aim of the study was to test whether cataloging public T cell receptors could identify signatures of past pathogen exposure. Across approximately 420 genotyped donors of the cohort, an average of approximately 240,000 unique TCR beta nucleotide sequences per donor were sequenced, and 15% to 20% of those sequences were non-productive. An earlier analysis of approximately 580 of the donors used high-throughput TCR beta sequencing to judge whether each TCR beta V gene segment behaved as functional or pseudogenic. On the study overall, not on this receptor specifically: The 87-base-pair reads could not distinguish some IMGT-functional V segments, including TRBV6-2 and TRBV6-3, so those segments were excluded. HLA typing was unavailable for some donors at each locus, so association tests used only the typed subset. A cluster of highly shared sequence variants was judged likely to represent a technical artifact of the sequencing pipeline. CMV serostatus was the only immune exposure information available for the cohort. Specific HLA alleles were associated with some 15,000 TCR beta sequences at a false discovery rate of 0.05 in a later analysis. In a later analysis, TCR association rates were found to vary across HLA loci, with the most associated TCRs seen for DRB1 alleles and the fewest for HLA-C alleles. In both the original and validation cohorts, the classifier was reported to diagnose cytomegalovirus status with high specificity and sensitivity. A later analysis found that most CMV-associated TCR beta chains appeared HLA-restricted, with HLA associations seemingly driven largely by CMV exposure. An association between a missense DCLRE1C variant and V-gene and J-gene trimming of TCR beta chains was found in a later genetic analysis and replicated in an independent cohort. Roughly uniform sequencing depth across donors was assumed in presence/absence analyses, although this assumption may not hold. According to a later analysis, parvovirus B19, influenza, CMV and Epstein-Barr virus appeared linked to several top co-occurrence clusters. In a later genetic analysis, fewer N-insertions in productive TCRs were reported among donors in an Asian-associated ancestry cluster than the roughly 640-donor mean. Because counts were too low, about 15 rarely observed V segments, including chromosome 9 orphons, were left out of the earlier analysis of some 640 of the donors. In this cohort, only TCR beta chains were sequenced, and detectable features were limited by the absence of alpha or paired-chain data. In a later analysis, HLA-associated TCR beta chains were found to be more clonally expanded and to have lower generation probabilities than equally common non-associated chains. When HLA alleles, especially DR and DQ, strongly co-occurred, attributing TCR associations to individual alleles was difficult. Most TCR sequences were observed very rarely across donors, whereas some public TCRs were present in many individuals. A total of about 180 TCR beta chains were listed by the study as associated with cytomegalovirus. A few of the identified cytomegalovirus-associated TCR beta chains were confirmed in vitro to be specific for cytomegalovirus antigens. In an earlier analysis of around 500 of the donors, most TCR beta V segments appeared in productive rearrangements about 87% or about 30% of the time, broadly matching IMGT annotations. Correlated functional status among segregating V segments might be attributable to linkage disequilibrium, but an unknown experimental factor could not be ruled out. A further reported finding was that TCR beta sequences accurately predicted the HLA-A and HLA-B alleles for most subjects in the first cohort. The authors suggested that the approach could potentially be generalized to other disease states and immunological phenotypes.

In total, over 600 healthy bone marrow donors made up the cohort. At the time of sampling, all cohort members were nominally healthy, though unrecorded immune exposures were likely present. The donor was CMV seronegative and was included in the group of about 350 seronegative cohort members. A peripheral blood sample was provided by each donor, and peripheral blood mononuclear cells were used for TCR beta sequencing. The Qiagen DNeasy Blood Extraction Kit was used to extract genomic DNA from the blood cell samples. The CDR3 has 15 amino acids, counting the end cysteine and phenylalanine. Only CDR3 DNA is held: 45 bases, read in frame from base 1. V is cut back by 5 bases and J by 8 bases, with 10 bases in the junction unmatched. In the germline V gene, CDR1 corresponds to LGHNA and CDR2 to YSLEER.

The rearranged chain carries TRBV4-3 and TRBJ1-1; 11 central bases correspond to TRBD1. The specimen was PBMCs. This sequence originates from a boy aged 2 to 9 in good health and CMV-seronegative. The CDR3 has the sequence CASSKRSGTGGEAFF. In nucleotide form, the sequence is TGCGCCAGCAGCAAACGTTCCGGGACAGGGGGGGAAGCTTTCTTT.